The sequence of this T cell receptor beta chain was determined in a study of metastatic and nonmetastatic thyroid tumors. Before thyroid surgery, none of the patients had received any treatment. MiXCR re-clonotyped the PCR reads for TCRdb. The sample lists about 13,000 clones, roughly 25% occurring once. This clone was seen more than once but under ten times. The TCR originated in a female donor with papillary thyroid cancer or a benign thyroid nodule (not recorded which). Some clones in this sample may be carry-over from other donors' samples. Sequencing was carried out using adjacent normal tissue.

For the CDR3, the DNA is TGTGCCAGCAGTTTTCGGGAGGTGACGAACACCGGGGAGCTGTTTTTT. This sequence encodes CASSFREVTNTGELFF. This chain uses TRBV28 with TRBJ2-2, with TRBD2 matching 7 bases. The CDR3 is made up of 16 amino acids. Germline CDR1 and CDR2: MDHEN and SYDVKM. The junction had 4 bases not matched to a gene; V was cut back by 3 bases and J by 0 bases.